This TCR beta chain is drawn from a study of beta chain features in type 1 diabetes. Study findings and constraints: A moderate, significant TCRB CDR3 shortening appeared in type 1 diabetes across four CD4+ subsets. HLA influence on TCRB rearrangement stayed unresolved here.

Expressed TCRB transcripts were sequenced because the entire RNA isolate underwent reverse transcription. Profiling relied on immunoSEQ multiplex PCR, and the TCRdb table lists in-frame clones only, not all of them. The sample lists about 270,000 clones, about 14% occurring once. Per germline, CDR1 SNHLY and CDR2 FYNNEI. V was cut by 10 bases and J by 1 base, with 15 bases left in between. The CDR3 is 14 residues long. The authors sorted CD4+ naive, central memory, regulatory and stem cell-like memory cells via CD45RO/CCR7/CD25/CD127/CD95/CD27. All of the sorted populations showed purity greater than 98%. This clone was counted a few times. Antigen: not known.

This TCR was recovered from a woman between 40 and 50 years old in good health. The gene calls are TRBV2 and TRBJ2-3, with D perhaps TRBD2 (6 bases). The specimen was naive CD4+ T cells from blood. CDR3 sequence (DNA): TGTGCCACCGAAGCGGGTTTTGGCACAGATACGCAGTATTTT. Protein: CATEAGFGTDTQYF.